This note documents a single T cell receptor (beta chain) sequence. The target antigen is unknown. This sample was included in a study of T cell repertoires in cytomegalovirus infection. Turning to the study itself: Public TCR beta signatures provided an indication of both CMV infection and a matching HLA type. General study findings and limits: HLA-C-restricted CMV-specific TCR beta clonotypes prevailed in the ex vivo response.

TCRdb re-analysed the reads in MiXCR, keeping a single row per CDR3 protein. The sample yields around 170,000 distinct CDR3 sequences, approximately 14% seen once. This CDR3 region has 16 residues. V lost 0 bases to trimming and J lost 0 bases, with 10 bases between them. Per the germline V gene, CDR1 is SEHNR and CDR2 is FQNEAQ (reference sequence). The TCR comes from a human donor in good health (CMV status not recorded). Some clones in this sample may be carry-over from other donors' samples. The chain employs TRBV7-9 and TRBJ2-3; D is unclear. Source material: PBMCs. CDR3 sequence: CASSLAKGISTDTQYF. DNA of the CDR3: TGTGCCAGCAGCTTAGCGAAGGGAATTAGCACAGATACGCAGTATTTT.